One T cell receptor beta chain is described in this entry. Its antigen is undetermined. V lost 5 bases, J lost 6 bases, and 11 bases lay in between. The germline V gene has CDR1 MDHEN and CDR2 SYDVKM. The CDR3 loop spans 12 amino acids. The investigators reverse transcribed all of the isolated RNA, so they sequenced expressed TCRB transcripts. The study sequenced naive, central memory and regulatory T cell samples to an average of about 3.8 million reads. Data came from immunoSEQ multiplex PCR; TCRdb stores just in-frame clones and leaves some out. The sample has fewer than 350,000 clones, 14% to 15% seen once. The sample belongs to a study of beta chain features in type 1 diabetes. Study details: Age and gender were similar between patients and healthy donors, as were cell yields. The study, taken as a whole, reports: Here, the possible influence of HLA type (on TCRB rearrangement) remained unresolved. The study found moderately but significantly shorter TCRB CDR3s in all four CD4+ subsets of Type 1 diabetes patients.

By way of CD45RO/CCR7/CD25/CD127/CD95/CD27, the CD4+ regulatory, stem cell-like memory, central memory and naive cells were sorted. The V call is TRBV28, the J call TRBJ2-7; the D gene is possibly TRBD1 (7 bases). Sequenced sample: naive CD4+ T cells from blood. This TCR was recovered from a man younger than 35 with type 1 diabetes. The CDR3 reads CASSAGQTEQYF. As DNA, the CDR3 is TGTGCCAGCAGTGCGGGACAGACCGAGCAGTACTTC.